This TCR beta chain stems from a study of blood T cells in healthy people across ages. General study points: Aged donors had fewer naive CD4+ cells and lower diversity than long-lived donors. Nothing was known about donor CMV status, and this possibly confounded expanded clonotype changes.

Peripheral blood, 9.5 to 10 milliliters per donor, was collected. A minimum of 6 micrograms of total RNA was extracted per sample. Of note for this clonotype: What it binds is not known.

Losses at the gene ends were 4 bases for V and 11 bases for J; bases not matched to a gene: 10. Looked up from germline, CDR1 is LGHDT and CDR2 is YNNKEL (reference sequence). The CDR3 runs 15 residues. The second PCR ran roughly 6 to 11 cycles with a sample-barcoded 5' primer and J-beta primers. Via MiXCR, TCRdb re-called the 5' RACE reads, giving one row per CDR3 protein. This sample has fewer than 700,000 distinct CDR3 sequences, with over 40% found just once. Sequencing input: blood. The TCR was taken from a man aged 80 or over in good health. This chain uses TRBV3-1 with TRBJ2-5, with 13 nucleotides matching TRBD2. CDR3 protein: CASSPLTSGGTDQYF. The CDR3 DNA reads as TGTGCCAGCAGCCCGTTGACTAGCGGGGGGACGGATCAGTACTTC.